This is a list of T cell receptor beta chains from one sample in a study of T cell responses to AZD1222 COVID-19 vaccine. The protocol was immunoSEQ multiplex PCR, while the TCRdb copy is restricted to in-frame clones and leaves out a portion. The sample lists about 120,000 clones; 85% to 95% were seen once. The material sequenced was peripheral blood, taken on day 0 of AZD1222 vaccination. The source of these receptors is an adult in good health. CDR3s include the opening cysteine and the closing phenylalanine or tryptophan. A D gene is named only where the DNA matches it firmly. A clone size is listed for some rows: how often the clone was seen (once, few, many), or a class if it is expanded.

CDR3 protein: CASSIKPFGYYEQYF
CDR3 DNA: TGTGCCAGTAGTATAAAGCCTTTCGGGTACTACGAGCAGTACTTC
J gene: TRBJ2-7
D gene: NA
clone size: NA
V gene: TRBV19

CDR3 protein: CASTRQGTNYGYTF
CDR3 DNA: TGTGCCAGCACCCGACAGGGGACTAACTATGGCTACACCTTC
J gene: TRBJ1-2
D gene: TRBD1
clone size: NA
V gene: TRBV3-1/TRBV3-2

CDR3 protein: CASSPKTDTGELFF
CDR3 DNA: TGTGCCAGCAGCCCTAAGACAGACACCGGGGAGCTGTTTTTT
J gene: TRBJ2-2
D gene: NA
clone size: once
V gene: TRBV7-9

CDR3 protein: CASSQGAGQSQETQYF
CDR3 DNA: TGCGCCAGCAGCCAAGGGGCGGGGCAGAGCCAAGAGACCCAGTACTTC
J gene: TRBJ2-5
D gene: NA
clone size: NA
V gene: TRBV4-1

CDR3 protein: CASSLETGSYNEQFF
CDR3 DNA: TGTGCCAGCAGCTTAGAGACTGGATCCTACAATGAGCAGTTCTTC
J gene: TRBJ2-1
D gene: NA
clone size: NA
V gene: TRBV11-3

CDR3 protein: CASNSHAASYEQYF
CDR3 DNA: TGTGCCAGCAACTCCCACGCCGCCTCGTACGAGCAGTACTTC
J gene: TRBJ2-7
D gene: NA
clone size: NA
V gene: TRBV28

CDR3 protein: CASSVLADTQYF
CDR3 DNA: TGTGCCAGCAGCGTACTAGCAGATACGCAGTATTTT
J gene: TRBJ2-3
D gene: NA
clone size: NA
V gene: TRBV9

CDR3 protein: CASSYVEGAREKLFF
CDR3 DNA: TGTGCCAGCAGTTACGTGGAGGGGGCAAGGGAAAAACTGTTTTTT
J gene: TRBJ1-4
D gene: TRBD1
clone size: NA
V gene: TRBV6-7

CDR3 protein: CASGLAGQNEQFF
CDR3 DNA: TGTGCTAGTGGTTTGGCCGGACAGAATGAGCAGTTCTTC
J gene: TRBJ2-1
D gene: NA
clone size: NA
V gene: TRBV12-5

CDR3 protein: CAISPGRDSPEQFF
CDR3 DNA: TGTGCCATCAGTCCTGGTCGGGACTCCCCCGAGCAGTTCTTC
J gene: TRBJ2-1
D gene: NA
clone size: NA
V gene: TRBV10-3

CDR3 protein: CASNGGQGIADTQYF
CDR3 DNA: TGTGCCAGCAATGGGGGTCAGGGGATAGCAGATACGCAGTATTTT
J gene: TRBJ2-3
D gene: NA
clone size: NA
V gene: TRBV27

CDR3 protein: CASSRDRVGTNEKLFF
CDR3 DNA: TGTGCCAGCAGTCGGGACAGGGTGGGAACTAATGAAAAACTGTTTTTT
J gene: TRBJ1-4
D gene: TRBD1
clone size: NA
V gene: TRBV27

CDR3 protein: CASSLQVGQGNQPQHF
CDR3 DNA: TGTGCCAGCAGTTTACAAGTCGGGCAGGGGAATCAGCCCCAGCATTTT
J gene: TRBJ1-5
D gene: NA
clone size: NA
V gene: TRBV28